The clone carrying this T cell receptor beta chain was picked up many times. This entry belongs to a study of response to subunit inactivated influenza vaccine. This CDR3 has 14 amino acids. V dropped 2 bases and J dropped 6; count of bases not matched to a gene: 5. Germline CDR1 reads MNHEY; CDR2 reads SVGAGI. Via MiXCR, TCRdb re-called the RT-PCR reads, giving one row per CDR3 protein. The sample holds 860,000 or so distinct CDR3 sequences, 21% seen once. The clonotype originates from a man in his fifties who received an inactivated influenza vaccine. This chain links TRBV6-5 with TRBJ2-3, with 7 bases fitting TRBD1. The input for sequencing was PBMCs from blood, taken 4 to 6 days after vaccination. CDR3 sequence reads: CASSYRGRKDTQYF. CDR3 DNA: TGTGCCAGCAGTTACAGGGGGCGCAAGGATACGCAGTATTTT.